The rows below give T cell receptor beta chains drawn from one sample of a study of memory CD4+ T cells and cytomegalovirus serostatus. Sequenced by immunoSEQ multiplex PCR; TCRdb stores in-frame clones only, minus some. The profile shows approximately 49,000 clones, over 75% of them singletons. Specimen: memory CD4+ T cells from blood. Receptors were obtained from an adult in good health and CMV-seronegative. Each CDR3 is given with its conserved first and last residue. D genes are given only for firm matches. Size values are once, few and many counts, or a class for expanded clones, and some rows have none.

d_call,j_call,clone_size,v_call,cdr3_nt,cdr3_aa
.,TRBJ2-3,.,TRBV7-2,TGTGCCAGCAGCTTAATGGAATCCACAGATACGCAGTATTTT,CASSLMESTDTQYF
TRBD2,TRBJ2-7,.,TRBV2,TGTGCCAGCAGCGCTGGATTGGGGACTAGCGGGGGTTACTACGAGCAGTACTTC,CASSAGLGTSGGYYEQYF
TRBD1,TRBJ2-1,.,TRBV7-8,TGTGCCAGCAGCTCAGGGACAGGGGGCTACAATGAGCAGTTCTTC,CASSSGTGGYNEQFF
.,TRBJ1-3,.,TRBV5-1,TGCGCCAGCAGCTTGGATGGGGTGGCGAGTGGAAACACCATATATTTT,CASSLDGVASGNTIYF
.,TRBJ1-5,.,TRBV6-1,TGTGCCAGCAGAGAGGGGAACAATCAGCCCCAGCATTTT,CASREGNNQPQHF
.,TRBJ2-6,few,TRBV7-3,TGTGCCAGCAGCTTGGGCTCTGGGGCCAACGTCCTGACTTTC,CASSLGSGANVLTF
.,TRBJ2-2,.,TRBV2,TGTGCCATAATAACAGGGTTTCCCGGGGAGCTGTTTTTT,CAIITGFPGELFF
.,TRBJ2-3,.,TRBV9,TGTGCCAGCAGCAAAGGAGTACCTAGCACAGATACGCAGTATTTT,CASSKGVPSTDTQYF
.,TRBJ1-5,.,TRBV27,TGTGCCAGCAGTTTATCCCCCACTGGGGGCAATCAGCCCCAGCATTTT,CASSLSPTGGNQPQHF
.,TRBJ2-1,.,TRBV5-6,TGTGCCAGCAGTCTCAGCGGCAGGGGATTTGAGCAGTTCTTC,CASSLSGRGFEQFF
.,TRBJ1-5,.,TRBV7-2,TGTGCCAGCAGCCTCCTGGGGCAGAGCAATCAGCCCCAGCATTTT,CASSLLGQSNQPQHF
.,TRBJ1-4,.,TRBV9,TGTGCCAGCAGCGTAGGCCCAGGGTCAACTAATGAAAAACTGTTTTTT,CASSVGPGSTNEKLFF
TRBD1,TRBJ1-1,.,TRBV7-6,TGTGCCAGCAGCCCAGATGGGACAGGTCGAGGGGGCACTGAAGCTTTCTTT,CASSPDGTGRGGTEAFF
.,TRBJ2-1,few,TRBV11-2,TGTGCCAGCAGCTCCCGGGACGATTACAATGAGCAGTTCTTC,CASSSRDDYNEQFF
TRBD1,TRBJ2-1,.,TRBV5-4,TGTGCCAGCAGCTTGAAGGACAGGGTGTGGAATGAGCAGTTCTTC,CASSLKDRVWNEQFF
.,TRBJ1-6,few,TRBV27,TGTGCCAGCAGTCAGACACGGACCAATTCACCCCTCCACTTT,CASSQTRTNSPLHF
.,TRBJ2-3,.,TRBV5-1,TGCGCCAGCAGCTTTGGGACTAGCACAGATACGCAGTATTTT,CASSFGTSTDTQYF
TRBD2,TRBJ2-2,.,TRBV19,TGTGCCAGTAGGTGGGCTGTGGGACTAGGGTGGAACACCGGGGAGCTGTTTTTT,CASRWAVGLGWNTGELFF
TRBD1,TRBJ1-1,.,TRBV7-8,TGTGCCAGCAGCTCAGGGACAGGGACTGAAGCTTTCTTT,CASSSGTGTEAFF
TRBD2,TRBJ2-3,.,TRBV25-1,TGTGCCAGCAAAGGATCTGGAGCGGGGGATACAGATACGCAGTATTTT,CASKGSGAGDTDTQYF
TRBD2,TRBJ2-5,.,TRBV5-1,TGCGCCAGCAGCTGGACTAGCGGGGGGGCGAGGGGAGAGACCCAGTACTTC,CASSWTSGGARGETQYF
TRBD1,TRBJ1-5,few,TRBV2,TGTGCCAGCAGCGTGGGACAGGGAAATCAGCCCCAGCATTTT,CASSVGQGNQPQHF
TRBD1,TRBJ2-5,.,TRBV2,TGTGCCAGCAGTGTTGGGACAGGAATCGGACAAGAGACCCAGTACTTC,CASSVGTGIGQETQYF
TRBD1,TRBJ1-5,.,TRBV12-5,TGTGCTAGTGGTTTGGTACAGGGGTCTTATCAGCCCCAGCATTTT,CASGLVQGSYQPQHF